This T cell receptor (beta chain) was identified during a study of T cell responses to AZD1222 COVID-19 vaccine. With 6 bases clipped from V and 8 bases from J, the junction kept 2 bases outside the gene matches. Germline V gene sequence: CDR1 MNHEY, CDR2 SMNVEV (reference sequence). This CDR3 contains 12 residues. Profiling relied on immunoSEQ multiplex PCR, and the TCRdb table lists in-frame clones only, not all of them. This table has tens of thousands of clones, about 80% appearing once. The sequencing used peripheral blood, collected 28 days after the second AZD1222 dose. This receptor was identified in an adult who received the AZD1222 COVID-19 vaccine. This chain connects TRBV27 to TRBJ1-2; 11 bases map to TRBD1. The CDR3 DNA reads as TGTGCCAGCAGCGGACAGGGGGCGGGCTACACCTTC. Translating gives CASSGQGAGYTF.